This T cell receptor (beta chain) appears in the sequencing data of a study of blood T cell repertoires in COVID-19. In the study overall: Acute and convalescent COVID-19 specimens originated in the United States, Italy and Spain.

This clone was counted only a few times. The table came from immunoSEQ multiplex PCR; TCRdb's copy has only in-frame clones and leaves some out. Here the sample spans about 170,000 clones, about 74% being singletons. The CDR3 covers 15 residues. J gave up 4 bases and V 3 bases, and 2 bases lay outside the gene matches. Germline CDR1 and CDR2: KGHDR and SFDVKD. The V gene is TRBV24-1, the J gene TRBJ2-1, with TRBD2 matching 10 bases. The sequenced sample was peripheral blood. The receptor was isolated from a man aged 55 to 70 with acute or convalescent COVID-19. The DNA of the CDR3 is TGTGCCACCAGTGATATGACTAGCGGGTACAATGAGCAGTTCTTC. It encodes CATSDMTSGYNEQFF.